This T cell receptor (beta chain) was captured in a study of lymphopenia after photon versus proton radiotherapy. General study results and limits: Photon-treated patients lost naive T cells and TCR diversity; proton-treated stayed stable. Oligoclonal CD8+ Temra expansion after nadir drove photon patients' diversity drop.

TCRdb's table, derived via immunoSEQ multiplex PCR, lists solely in-frame clones and lacks some. The profile covers 35,000 to 45,000 clones, with roughly four fifths appearing a single time and around 25% taken by the ten largest. V lost 7 bases and J lost 7, with 13 bases in between. This CDR3 region has 11 residues. Germline V lookup: CDR1 SQVTM, CDR2 ANQGSEA. This clone was counted once. Its antigen is as yet unknown. Sequences were derived from peripheral blood, sampled from a patient treated with proton-based radiotherapy. The chain is built from TRBV29-1 and TRBJ1-2; D may be TRBD1 (6 bases). The source is a woman aged 70-85 years with pancreatic cancer. This chain's CDR3 is CSAGTGFGYTF. The CDR3 DNA reads TGCAGCGCCGGCACAGGGTTTGGCTACACCTTC.